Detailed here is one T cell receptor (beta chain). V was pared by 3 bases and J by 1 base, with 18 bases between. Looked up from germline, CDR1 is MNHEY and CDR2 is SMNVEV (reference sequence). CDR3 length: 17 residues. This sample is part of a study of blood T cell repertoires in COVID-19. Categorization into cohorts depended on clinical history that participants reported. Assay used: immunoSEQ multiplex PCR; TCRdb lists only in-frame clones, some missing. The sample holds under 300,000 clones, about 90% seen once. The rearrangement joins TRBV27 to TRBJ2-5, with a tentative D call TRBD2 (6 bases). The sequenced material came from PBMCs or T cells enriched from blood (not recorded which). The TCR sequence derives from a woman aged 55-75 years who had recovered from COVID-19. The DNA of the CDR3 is TGTGCCAGCAGTTTCTTGTCTCGATGGGGGGTCCAAGAGACCCAGTACTTC. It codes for CASSFLSRWGVQETQYF.